These 21 T cell receptor beta chains originate from one sample sequenced in a study of shared clonotypes between healthy human individuals. TCRdb keeps only in-frame clones here, not all; method: immunoSEQ multiplex PCR. This table has about 470,000 clones, roughly three quarters appearing once. The sample comprised PBMCs. All receptors come from a woman aged 40 to 55 in good health. Some clones in this sample may be carry-over from other donors' samples.

The chain employs TRBV18 and TRBJ2-2; D gene unclear. This CDR3 has 13 amino acids. V was clipped by 2 bases and J by 4 bases, with 5 bases between them. Germline V gene sequence: CDR1 KGHSH, CDR2 LQKENI. CDR3 sequence (DNA): TGTGCCAGCTCACCAGGGGTCACCGGGGAGCTGTTTTTT. This codes for CASSPGVTGELFF.

The chain combines TRBV6-1 with TRBJ2-1, with 10 bases fitting TRBD2. Germline values: CDR1 MNHNS, CDR2 SASEGT. Unmatched junction bases numbered 6, after V lost 6 bases and J lost 7 bases. CDR3 length equals 14 residues. The CDR3 spells CASRLAGLWNEQFF. The DNA of the CDR3 is TGTGCCAGCAGACTAGCGGGATTGTGGAATGAGCAGTTCTTC.

The chain carries TRBV5-1 and TRBJ2-7; D gene unclear. The length of the CDR3 is 13 residues. CDR1 and CDR2 from the germline V gene are SGHRS and YFSETQ. The germline V and J ends were trimmed by 0 bases and 6 bases, with 10 bases remaining between them. The CDR3 coding sequence is TGCGCCAGCAGCTTGGCCTCCGCCGCCGAGCAGTACTTC. It translates to CASSLASAAEQYF.

The chain combines TRBV4-3 with TRBJ2-2, with TRBD2 identical over 8 bases. Per germline, CDR1 LGHNA and CDR2 YSLEER. With 4 bases clipped from V and 4 bases from J, the junction kept 11 bases outside the gene matches. This CDR3 has 17 amino acids. CDR3 bases: TGCGCCAGCAGCCGAACGGGAGGGGCTAGACGCACCGGGGAGCTGTTTTTT. Translation: CASSRTGGARRTGELFF.

V usage is TRBV7-2 and J usage is TRBJ1-2, with TRBD1 matching 7 bases. CDR1 is SGHTA and CDR2 is FQGNSA in the germline V gene. The junction had 4 bases not matched to a gene; V was cut back by 4 bases and J by 5 bases. The length of the CDR3 is 13 residues. The chain's CDR3 is CASSSFRGYGYTF. CDR3 sequence (DNA): TGTGCCAGCAGCTCGTTCAGGGGGTATGGCTACACCTTC.

A word on this clone: The conserved phenylalanine or tryptophan normally closing the CDR3 is absent here, so this likely arose from a read error. The chain employs TRBV11-2 and TRBJ1-5; no definite D call. This CDR3 is 15 amino acids long. Germline values: CDR1 SGHAT, CDR2 FQNNGV. CDR3 sequence: CASSPKHSGNRPQHL. The CDR3 DNA follows: TGTGCCAGCAGCCCAAAACACAGTGGGAATCGGCCCCAGCATCTT.

This clone was counted ten times or more. The rearrangement uses TRBV2 and TRBJ2-5; maybe TRBD1 (5 bases). V lost 5 bases and J 2 bases, leaving 9 bases between the germline ends. The CDR3 contains 13 residues. Germline lookup yields CDR1 SNHLY and CDR2 FYNNEI. CDR3 protein: CASSQDKQETQYF. The CDR3 DNA is TGTGCCAGCAGTCAGGACAAACAAGAGACCCAGTACTTC.

The chain combines TRBV7-8 with TRBJ1-5; D is unresolved. Trimming removed 4 bases at V and 1 base at J, with 11 bases between. The germline CDR1 and CDR2 sequences are SGHVS and FQNEAQ. The CDR3 is 15 amino acids. CDR3 DNA sequence: TGTGCCAGCAGCTCCATCTTCGACAGCAATCAGCCCCAGCATTTT. As protein: CASSSIFDSNQPQHF.

The CDR3 sequence: CASSPVGGNTEAFF. The CDR3 DNA follows: TGTGCCAGCAGCCCAGTGGGGGGAAACACTGAAGCTTTCTTT. This chain joins TRBV5-4 and TRBJ1-1; TRBD1 is a possible D gene (5 bases). The CDR3 runs to 14 residues. CDR1 is SGHNT and CDR2 is YYREEE in the germline V gene (reference sequence). V was cut by 4 bases and J by 2 bases, with 12 bases left in between.

The V gene is TRBV9, the J gene TRBJ1-1; D not certain. This CDR3 has 16 residues. V was shortened by 0 bases and J by 1 base, with 13 bases between the two germline ends. The germline gives CDR1 SGDLS, CDR2 YYNGEE. The CDR3 reads CASSVAPHTENTEAFF. The CDR3 nucleotides read TGTGCCAGCAGCGTAGCTCCCCATACAGAGAACACTGAAGCTTTCTTT.

The J gene is TRBJ2-5, the V gene TRBV29-1; D is uncertain. With the DNA end fitting TRBJ2-7 better, the J assignment may be wrong. The CDR3 runs to 13 residues. Germline V lookup: CDR1 SQVTM, CDR2 ANQGSEA. The CDR3, as DNA: TGCAGCGTTACTCCTGGAGAACCCTACGAGCAGTACTTC. Protein sequence: CSVTPGEPYEQYF.

The CDR3 DNA reads TGTGCCAGCAGCCCTCGACAGGGGGCTTATGAGACCCAGTACTTC. This encodes CASSPRQGAYETQYF. V usage is TRBV11-3 and J usage is TRBJ2-5; the match to TRBD1 covers 10 bases. This CDR3 is 15 amino acids long. V gave up 5 bases and J gave up 5 bases; unmatched junction bases: 8. Germline CDR1 is SGHNT and CDR2 is YENEEA.

The rearrangement links TRBV15 to TRBJ2-5, with D possibly matching TRBD1 (6 bases). CDR3 length equals 14 residues. Trimming left V 8 bases short and J 3 bases short, with 16 bases between. Germline V gene lookup returns CDR1 LNHNV and CDR2 YYDKDF (reference sequence). CDR3 amino acids: CATSLGRTEETQYF. In nucleotides, the CDR3 is TGTGCCACCTCCCTGGGGCGGACAGAAGAGACCCAGTACTTC.

The rearrangement uses TRBV11-2 and TRBJ2-5; D gene unclear. V shed 5 bases and J shed 2 bases, with 12 bases lying between them. CDR3 size: 14 residues. Germline assignment: CDR1 SGHAT and CDR2 FQNNGV. CDR3 in amino acids: CASSQQNPQETQYF. CDR3 bases: TGTGCCAGCAGCCAACAGAACCCTCAAGAGACCCAGTACTTC. The full variable domain, completed using reference TRBV11-2 and TRBJ2-5, is EAGVAQSPRYKIIEKRQSVAFWCNPISGHATLYWYQQILGQGPKLLIQFQNNGVVDDSQLPKDRFSAERLKGVDSTLKIQPAKLEDSAVYLCASSQQNPQETQYFGPGTRLLVL.

J is TRBJ2-2 and V is TRBV11-2; D is unclear. The CDR3 runs to 12 residues. CDR1 SGHAT and CDR2 FQNNGV come from the germline V gene. The V gene lost 3 bases and the J gene lost 4 bases, with 3 bases spanning the gap. The CDR3 region is CASSLSTGELFF. As DNA, the CDR3 is TGTGCCAGCAGCTTGTCCACCGGGGAGCTGTTTTTT.

This clone was observed once. CDR3 bases: TGTGCCAGCAGTGAGACAGGGGGGAGAGGCTACACCTTC. It specifies CASSETGGRGYTF. The chain combines TRBV25-1 with TRBJ1-2, with 9 bases identical to TRBD1. The CDR3 is 13 amino acids. V was pared by 3 bases and J by 8 bases, with 4 bases of the junction left unmatched. Per germline, CDR1 MGHDK and CDR2 SYGVNS.

On this clone itself: An end of the junction does not agree with germline; a read error may underlie this. CDR3 nucleotide sequence: TGTGCCAGCACCCTAGACAGTAGCAATCAGCCCCGGCATTTT. Amino acid sequence: CASTLDSSNQPRHF. V gene TRBV28 combines with J gene TRBJ1-5, with TRBD1 as a possible D gene (5 bases). The germline CDR1 and CDR2 sequences are MDHEN and SYDVKM. CDR3 length: 14 amino acids.

The rearrangement links TRBV12-5 to TRBJ1-2; D uncertain. Germline CDR1 and CDR2: LGHNT and FRNRAP. The CDR3 contains 16 residues. V was pared by 2 bases and J by 0 bases, with 13 bases between. The CDR3 DNA sequence: TGTGCTAGTGGTTTGAATCAACACCCTACTAACTATGGCTACACCTTC. Protein: CASGLNQHPTNYGYTF.

The chain is built from TRBV28 and TRBJ1-1; 7 nucleotides align to TRBD1. Germline V CDR1 and CDR2: MDHEN, SYDVKM. CDR3 length: 14 residues. The V segment lost 6 bases and the J segment 5 bases; nucleotides outside the gene matches: 9. The CDR3: CASRIPGTDTEAFF. Here the CDR3 DNA reads TGTGCCAGCAGAATTCCCGGGACAGATACTGAAGCTTTCTTT.

The rearrangement uses TRBV9 and TRBJ1-1; D is undetermined. Germline CDR1 reads SGDLS; CDR2 reads YYNGEE. The CDR3 is made up of 17 amino acids. Deletions cut 3 bases from V and 0 bases from J, with 18 bases between. The CDR3 nucleotides are TGTGCCAGCAGCGATGCCGGAGGAGGTAGCATGAACACTGAAGCTTTCTTT. It encodes CASSDAGGGSMNTEAFF.

This sequence joins TRBV14 and TRBJ2-7; TRBD2 agrees at 9 bases. J was trimmed by 6 bases and V by 4 bases; bases with no gene match: 4. This CDR3 contains 13 residues. Germline V gives CDR1 SGHDN, CDR2 FVKESK. This CDR3 is CASSLGLASEQYF. The DNA for the CDR3 is TGTGCCAGCAGCCTGGGACTAGCTTCCGAGCAGTACTTC.